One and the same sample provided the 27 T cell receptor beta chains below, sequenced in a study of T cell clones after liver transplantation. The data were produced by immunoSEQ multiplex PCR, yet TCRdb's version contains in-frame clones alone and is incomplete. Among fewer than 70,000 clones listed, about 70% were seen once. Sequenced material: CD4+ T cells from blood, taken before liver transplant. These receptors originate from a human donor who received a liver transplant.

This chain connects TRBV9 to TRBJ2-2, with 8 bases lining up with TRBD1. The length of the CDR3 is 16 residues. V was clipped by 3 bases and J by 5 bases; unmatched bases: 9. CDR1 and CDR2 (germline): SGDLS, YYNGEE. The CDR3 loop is CASSAPQGVGTGELFF. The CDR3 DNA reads TGTGCCAGCAGCGCCCCACAGGGGGTAGGTACCGGGGAGCTGTTTTTT.

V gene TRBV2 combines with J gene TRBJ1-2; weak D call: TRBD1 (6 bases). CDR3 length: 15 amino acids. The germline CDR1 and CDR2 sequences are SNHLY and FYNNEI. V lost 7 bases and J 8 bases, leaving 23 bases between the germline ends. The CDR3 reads CASTEVLQGSRGYTF. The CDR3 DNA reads TGTGCCAGCACTGAGGTATTACAGGGCTCAAGAGGCTACACCTTC.

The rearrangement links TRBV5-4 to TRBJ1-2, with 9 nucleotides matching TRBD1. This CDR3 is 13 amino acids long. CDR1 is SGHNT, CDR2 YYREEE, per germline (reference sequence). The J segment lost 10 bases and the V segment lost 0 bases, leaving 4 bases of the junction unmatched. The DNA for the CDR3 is TGTGCCAGCAGCTTGGATGGGGACAGGGCCTACACCTTC. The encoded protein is CASSLDGDRAYTF.

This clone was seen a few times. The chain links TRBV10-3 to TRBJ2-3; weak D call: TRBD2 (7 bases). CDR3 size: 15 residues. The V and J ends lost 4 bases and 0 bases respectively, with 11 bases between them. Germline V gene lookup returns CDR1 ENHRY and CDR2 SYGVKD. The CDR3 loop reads CAISAAGASTDTQYF. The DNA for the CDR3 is TGTGCCATCAGTGCCGCGGGGGCAAGCACAGATACGCAGTATTTT.

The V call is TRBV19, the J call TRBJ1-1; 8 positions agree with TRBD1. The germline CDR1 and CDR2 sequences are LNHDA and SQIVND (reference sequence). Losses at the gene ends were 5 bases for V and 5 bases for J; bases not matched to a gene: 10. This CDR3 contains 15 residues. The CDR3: CASSLTGGTGTEAFF. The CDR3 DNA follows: TGTGCCAGTAGTTTAACAGGGGGAACGGGAACTGAAGCTTTCTTT. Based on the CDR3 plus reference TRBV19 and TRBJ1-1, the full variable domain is DGGITQSPKYLFRKEGQNVTLSCEQNLNHDAMYWYRQDPGQGLRLIYYSQIVNDFQKGDIAEGYSVSREKKESFPLTVTSAQKNPTAFYLCASSLTGGTGTEAFFGQGTRLTVV.

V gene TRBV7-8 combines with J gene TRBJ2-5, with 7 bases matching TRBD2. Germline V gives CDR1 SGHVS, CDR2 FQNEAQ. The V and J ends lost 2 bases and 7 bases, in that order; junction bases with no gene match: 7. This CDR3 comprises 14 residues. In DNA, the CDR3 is TGTGCCAGCAGCTTAAGCAGGGAGGGAGTGACCCAGTACTTC. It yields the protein CASSLSREGVTQYF.

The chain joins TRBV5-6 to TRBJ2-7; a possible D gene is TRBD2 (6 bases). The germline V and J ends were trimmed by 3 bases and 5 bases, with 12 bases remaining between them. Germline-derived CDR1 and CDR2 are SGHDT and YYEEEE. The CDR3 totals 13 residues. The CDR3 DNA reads TGTGCCAGCAGCTCCGAACGGGGGAACGAGCAGTACTTC. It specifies CASSSERGNEQYF.

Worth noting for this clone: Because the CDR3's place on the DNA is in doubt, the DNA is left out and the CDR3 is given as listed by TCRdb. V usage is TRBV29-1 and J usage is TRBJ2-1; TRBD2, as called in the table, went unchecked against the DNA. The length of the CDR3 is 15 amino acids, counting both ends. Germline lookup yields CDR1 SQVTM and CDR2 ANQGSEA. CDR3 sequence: CSVDFRGGLYNEQFF.

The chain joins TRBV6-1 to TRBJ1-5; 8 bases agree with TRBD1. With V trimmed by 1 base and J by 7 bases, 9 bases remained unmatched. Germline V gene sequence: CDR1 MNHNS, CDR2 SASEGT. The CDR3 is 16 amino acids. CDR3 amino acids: CASSEESQGAHQPQHF. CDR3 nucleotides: TGTGCCAGCAGTGAAGAGAGTCAGGGGGCTCACCAGCCCCAGCATTTT.

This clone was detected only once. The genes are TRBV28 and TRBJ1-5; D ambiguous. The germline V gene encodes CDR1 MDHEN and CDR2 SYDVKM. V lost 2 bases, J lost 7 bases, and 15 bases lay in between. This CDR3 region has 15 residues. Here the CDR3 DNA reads TGTGCCAGCAGTTTAGGGTCCGGAGGCAGCCAGCCCCAGCATTTT. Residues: CASSLGSGGSQPQHF.

Written as DNA, the CDR3 is TGTGCCAGTGGACATCCGAACACCGGGGAGCTGTTTTTT. It specifies CASGHPNTGELFF. The chain recombines TRBV19 with TRBJ2-2; weak D call: TRBD1 (5 bases). The CDR3 loop spans 13 amino acids. Per the germline V gene, CDR1 is LNHDA and CDR2 is SQIVND (reference sequence). Trimming pared 8 bases from V and 0 bases from J, leaving 7 bases between.

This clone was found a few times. The CDR3 DNA is TGTGCCAGTAGCGGAGGCCGGGACAGGGGTTCTCATCCTAGCACAGATACGCAGTATTTT. This translates into CASSGGRDRGSHPSTDTQYF. This chain links TRBV19 with TRBJ2-3; TRBD1 matches 10 bases. The CDR3 covers 20 residues. V lost 6 bases, J lost 0 bases, and 18 bases stayed unmatched. Germline V lookup: CDR1 LNHDA, CDR2 SQIVND (reference sequence). Using reference TRBV19 and TRBJ2-3 for the parts outside the CDR3, the full variable domain is DGGITQSPKYLFRKEGQNVTLSCEQNLNHDAMYWYRQDPGQGLRLIYYSQIVNDFQKGDIAEGYSVSREKKESFPLTVTSAQKNPTAFYLCASSGGRDRGSHPSTDTQYFGPGTRLTVL.

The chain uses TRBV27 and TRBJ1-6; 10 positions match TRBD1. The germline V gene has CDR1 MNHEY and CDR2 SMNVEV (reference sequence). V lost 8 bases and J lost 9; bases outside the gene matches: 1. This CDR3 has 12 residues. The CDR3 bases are TGTGCCAGCGGGACAGGGGTTTCACCCCTCCACTTT. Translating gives CASGTGVSPLHF.

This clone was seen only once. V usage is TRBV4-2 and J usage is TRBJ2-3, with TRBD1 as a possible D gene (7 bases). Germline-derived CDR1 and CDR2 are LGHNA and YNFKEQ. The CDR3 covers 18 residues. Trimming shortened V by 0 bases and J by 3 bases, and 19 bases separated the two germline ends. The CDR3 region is CASSQDPGGGGVTDTQYF. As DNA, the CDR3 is TGTGCCAGCAGCCAAGATCCAGGTGGAGGGGGCGTTACAGATACGCAGTATTTT.

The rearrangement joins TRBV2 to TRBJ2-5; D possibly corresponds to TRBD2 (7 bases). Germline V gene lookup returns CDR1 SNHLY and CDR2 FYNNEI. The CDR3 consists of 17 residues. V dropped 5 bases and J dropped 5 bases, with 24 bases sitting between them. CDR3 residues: CASSPPGGGGHRETQYF. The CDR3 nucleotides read TGTGCCAGCAGTCCCCCGGGAGGCGGGGGCCACCGGGAGACCCAGTACTTC.

The CDR3 DNA sequence: TGCGCCAGCAGTAGACAGGGCTCTAATTCACCCCTCCACTTT. Its protein product is CASSRQGSNSPLHF. The V call is TRBV10-2, the J call TRBJ1-6; 7 bases match TRBD1. Germline V CDR1 and CDR2: WSHSY, SAAADI. V gave up 5 bases and J gave up 6 bases; unmatched junction bases: 4. The CDR3 loop spans 14 amino acids.

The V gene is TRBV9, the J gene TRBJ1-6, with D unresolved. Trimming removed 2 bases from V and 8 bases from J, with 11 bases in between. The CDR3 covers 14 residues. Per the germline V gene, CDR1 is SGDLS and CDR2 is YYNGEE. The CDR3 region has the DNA TGTGCCAGCAGCGTCGATGGGCCCCATTCACCCCTCCACTTT. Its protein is CASSVDGPHSPLHF.

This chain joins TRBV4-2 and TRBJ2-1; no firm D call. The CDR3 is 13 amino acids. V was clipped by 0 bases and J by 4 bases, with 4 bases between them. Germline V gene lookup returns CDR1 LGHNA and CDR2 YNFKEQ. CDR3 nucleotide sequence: TGTGCCAGCAGCCAAGATCTGTACAATGAGCAGTTCTTC. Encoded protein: CASSQDLYNEQFF.

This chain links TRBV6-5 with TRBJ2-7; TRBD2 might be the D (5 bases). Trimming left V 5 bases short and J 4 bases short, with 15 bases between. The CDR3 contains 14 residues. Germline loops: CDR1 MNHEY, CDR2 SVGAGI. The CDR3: CASSTRTPPYEQYF. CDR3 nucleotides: TGTGCCAGCAGTACGCGGACTCCCCCATACGAGCAGTACTTC.

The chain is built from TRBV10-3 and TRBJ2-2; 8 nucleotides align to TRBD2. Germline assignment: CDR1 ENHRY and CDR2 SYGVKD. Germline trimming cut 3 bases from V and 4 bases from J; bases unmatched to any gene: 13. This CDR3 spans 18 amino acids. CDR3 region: CAISEAVGGGLGTGELFF. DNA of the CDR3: TGTGCCATCAGTGAAGCGGTTGGCGGGGGGTTAGGCACCGGGGAGCTGTTTTTT.

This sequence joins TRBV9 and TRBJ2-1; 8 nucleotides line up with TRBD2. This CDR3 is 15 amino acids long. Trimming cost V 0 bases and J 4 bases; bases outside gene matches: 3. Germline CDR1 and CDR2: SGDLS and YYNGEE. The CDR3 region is CASSVDSGNYNEQFF. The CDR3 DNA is TGTGCCAGCAGCGTAGATAGCGGGAATTACAATGAGCAGTTCTTC.

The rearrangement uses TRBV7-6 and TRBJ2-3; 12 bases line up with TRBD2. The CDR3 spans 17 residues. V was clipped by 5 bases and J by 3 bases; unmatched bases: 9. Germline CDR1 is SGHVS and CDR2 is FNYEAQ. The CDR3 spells CASSRRASGGVTDTQYF. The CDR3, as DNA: TGTGCCAGCAGCCGAAGGGCTAGCGGGGGGGTAACAGATACGCAGTATTTT.

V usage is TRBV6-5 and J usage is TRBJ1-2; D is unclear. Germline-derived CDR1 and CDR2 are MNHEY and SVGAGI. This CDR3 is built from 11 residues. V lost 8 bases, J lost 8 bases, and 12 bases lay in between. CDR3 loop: CASSAGRGYTF. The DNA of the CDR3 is TGTGCCAGCTCCGCAGGAAGAGGCTACACCTTC.

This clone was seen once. Written as DNA, the CDR3 is TGTGCCAGCAGCTTGGATGGCAGTAATTCACCCCTCCACTTT. This codes for CASSLDGSNSPLHF. This chain uses TRBV5-4 with TRBJ1-6; D is unresolved. The CDR3 runs to 14 residues. Germline CDR1 SGHNT, CDR2 YYREEE (reference sequence). V dropped 0 bases and J dropped 6 bases, with 7 bases sitting between them. The full variable domain, completed using reference TRBV5-4 and TRBJ1-6, is ETGVTQSPTHLIKTRGQQVTLRCSSQSGHNTVSWYQQALGQGPQFIFQYYREEENGRGNFPPRFSGLQFPNYSSELNVNALELDDSALYLCASSLDGSNSPLHFGNGTRLTVT.

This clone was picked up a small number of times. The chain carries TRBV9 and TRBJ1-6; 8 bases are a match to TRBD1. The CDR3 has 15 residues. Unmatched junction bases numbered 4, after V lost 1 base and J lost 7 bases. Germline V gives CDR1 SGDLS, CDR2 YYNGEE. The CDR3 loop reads CASSVLTGENSPLHF. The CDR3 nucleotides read TGTGCCAGCAGCGTATTGACAGGGGAGAATTCACCCCTCCACTTT. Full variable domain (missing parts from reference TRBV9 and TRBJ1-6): DSGVTQTPKHLITATGQRVTLRCSPRSGDLSVYWYQQSLDQGLQFLIQYYNGEERAKGNILERFSAQQFPDLHSELNLSSLELGDSALYFCASSVLTGENSPLHFGNGTRLTVT.

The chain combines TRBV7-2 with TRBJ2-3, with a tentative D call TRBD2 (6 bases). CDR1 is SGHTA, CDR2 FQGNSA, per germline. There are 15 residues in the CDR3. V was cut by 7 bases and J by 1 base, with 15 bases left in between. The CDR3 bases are TGTGCCAGCACCAAGTTGGCTAGCGGCACAGATACGCAGTATTTT. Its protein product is CASTKLASGTDTQYF.

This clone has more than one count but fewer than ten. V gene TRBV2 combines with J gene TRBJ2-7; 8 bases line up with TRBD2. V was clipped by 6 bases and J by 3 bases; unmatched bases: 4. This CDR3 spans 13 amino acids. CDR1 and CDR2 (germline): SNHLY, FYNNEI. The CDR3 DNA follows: TGTGCCAGCAGGACAGCGGGGGTCTACGAGCAGTACTTC. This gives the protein CASRTAGVYEQYF.